The clone carrying this T cell receptor beta chain has only a few counts. Libraries were prepared by immunoSEQ multiplex PCR; TCRdb keeps only in-frame clonotypes and omits some of them. The sample carries approximately 70,000 clones, around 88% recorded once. This record comes from a study of OX40 agonist ivuxolimab in advanced cancers. Whole-study context: Administration of intravenous ivuxolimab to patients occurred every 2 weeks at 0.01 to 10 mg/kg. Under the entry rules, prior anti-PD-1, anti-PD-L1 or anti-CTLA-4 therapy was allowed, and roughly 43% had some.

Peripheral blood came from all dose cohorts at three timepoints. This specimen was CD4+ or CD8+ T cells sorted from blood, taken in a trial of the OX40 agonist ivuxolimab. The source of this sequence is an adult with an advanced solid tumor such as melanoma, head and neck, liver or kidney cancer.

For the CDR3, the DNA is TGTGCCAGCAGCCCCGGACCTGGGGGCAATCAGCCCCAGCATTTT. Translation gives CASSPGPGGNQPQHF. V usage is TRBV9 and J usage is TRBJ1-5; the D is unclear. Trimming left V 4 bases short and J 2 bases short, with 13 bases between. CDR3 length: 15 amino acids. The germline V gene encodes CDR1 SGDLS and CDR2 YYNGEE.